This T cell receptor beta chain stems from a study of blood T cell repertoires in COVID-19. As for the study in general: PBMCs, B-cell-depleted T cells, or T cells were the source of the cDNA or gDNA that made up the material.

Here immunoSEQ multiplex PCR was the method, and the copy in TCRdb shows in-frame clones only, minus some. Of 300,000 to 350,000 clones in the sample, about nine tenths were seen once. Enrollment of patients from Seattle took place during active infection, with longitudinal follow-up. This receptor was identified in a woman aged 45-60 years with COVID-19, enrolled during active disease. Specimen: peripheral blood.

The CDR3 spells CASRAGGLDEQYF. DNA for the CDR3: TGTGCCAGTAGGGCAGGGGGCCTTGACGAGCAGTACTTC. The chain has TRBV19 and TRBJ2-7; 8 nucleotides match TRBD1. After removal of 6 bases from V and 5 bases from J, the junction contained 6 bases not matched to a gene. The CDR3 is 13 amino acids. Germline V lookup: CDR1 LNHDA, CDR2 SQIVND (reference sequence).